Described below is a single T cell receptor (beta chain) sequence and its context. This sample stems from a study of CXCR3-negative and CXCR3-positive naive CD8 T cells. The CDR3 contains 14 residues. The germline V gene has CDR1 MDHEN and CDR2 SYDVKM. UMI-tagged TRB cDNA libraries were built via 5' RACE. TCRdb reprocessed the 5' RACE reads and stores each CDR3 protein as one record, lacking DNA. The ten most abundant clones cover roughly 0.3% of a sample with over 100,000 distinct CDR3 sequences. This receptor was identified in a human donor in good health. Some clones in this sample may be carry-over from other donors' samples. Sequenced: naive CXCR3- CD8+ T cells from blood. Subset noted: CD45RO-CCR7+CD27+CD95- naive CD8+ T cells lacking CXCR3 (TNR3-). This rearrangement joins TRBV28 to TRBJ2-1; the D gene TCRdb calls, TRBD1, cannot be checked with no DNA. The CDR3 sequence: CASSSLTGIDEQFF.